These 25 T cell receptor beta chains originate from one sample sequenced in a study of shared T cell receptors in the human thymus. Clones were sequenced by immunoSEQ multiplex PCR, and TCRdb holds only the in-frame ones, with some missing. The table lists hundreds of thousands of clones, approximately 87% of them singletons. The same sample was also used in a study of human thymus T cells.

What was sequenced was thymocytes. Receptors were obtained from a boy under two years old with a congenital heart defect.

The rearrangement links TRBV18 to TRBJ2-7, with D possibly matching TRBD2 (5 bases). The CDR3 is made up of 14 amino acids. The germline gives CDR1 KGHSH, CDR2 LQKENI. V was pared by 2 bases and J by 4 bases, with 12 bases between. The CDR3 DNA is TGTGCCAGCTCACCATGTACGGGGAGATACGAGCAGTACTTC. Protein: CASSPCTGRYEQYF.

The rearrangement joins TRBV28 to TRBJ2-5; 7 bases map to TRBD1. The CDR3 is 15 residues long. Germline CDR1 and CDR2: MDHEN and SYDVKM. V lost 9 bases to trimming and J lost 2 bases; unmatched junction nucleotides: 12. This CDR3 is CASQDRPFPQETQYF. CDR3 DNA sequence: TGTGCCAGTCAGGACAGGCCCTTCCCTCAAGAGACCCAGTACTTC.

The rearrangement links TRBV28 to TRBJ1-5; weak D call: TRBD1 (6 bases). The CDR3 consists of 18 residues. Germline V CDR1 and CDR2: MDHEN, SYDVKM. Between the trimmed V and J ends, which lost 7 bases and 0 bases, there was a span of 22 bases. The CDR3 sequence: CASTLGTHHAYSNQPQHF. The CDR3 DNA reads TGTGCCAGCACCCTCGGGACACACCATGCCTATAGCAATCAGCCCCAGCATTTT.

The chain carries TRBV9 and TRBJ2-3; a weak D match, TRBD2 (5 bases). This CDR3 is built from 14 residues. Trimming stripped 2 bases from V and 3 bases from J, with 10 bases between. Germline V gives CDR1 SGDLS, CDR2 YYNGEE. CDR3 loop: CASSVPGITDTQYF. CDR3 nucleotides: TGTGCCAGCAGCGTTCCGGGGATAACAGATACGCAGTATTTT.

The CDR3 DNA is TGTGCCAGCAGCGGATCCGGGAGGGTTGCCACCGGGGAGCTGTTTTTT. Translation gives CASSGSGRVATGELFF. V usage is TRBV7-8 and J usage is TRBJ2-2; 8 nucleotides line up with TRBD2. CDR1 SGHVS and CDR2 FQNEAQ come from the germline V gene. V was pared by 5 bases and J by 4 bases, with 9 bases of the junction left unmatched. The CDR3 runs to 16 residues.

The chain couples TRBV15 to TRBJ2-7, with 16 bases lining up with TRBD2. The ends lost 3 bases at V and 7 bases at J; junction bases unmatched: 6. This CDR3 has 16 amino acids. Germline loops: CDR1 LNHNV, CDR2 YYDKDF (reference sequence). The CDR3, as DNA: TGTGCCACCAGCAGGGGACTAGCGGGAGGGCCAGGTGAGCAGTACTTC. Translated, it gives CATSRGLAGGPGEQYF.

The chain links TRBV4-3 to TRBJ1-2; 8 positions agree with TRBD1. Losses at the gene ends were 5 bases for V and 3 bases for J; bases not matched to a gene: 8. The CDR3 length is 15 residues. CDR1 is LGHNA, CDR2 YSLEER, per germline. CDR3 in amino acids: CASSSSPTGDYGYTF. Here the CDR3 DNA reads TGCGCCAGCAGCTCGTCCCCGACAGGGGACTATGGCTACACCTTC.

This chain uses TRBV30 with TRBJ2-2; 7 bases are shared with TRBD1. The CDR3 loop spans 19 amino acids. With V trimmed by 3 bases and J by 3 bases, 19 bases remained unmatched. Germline V gene sequence: CDR1 GTSNPN, CDR2 SVGIG (reference sequence). CDR3 sequence (DNA): TGTGCCTGGAGGGGATCCGGGACAGACTATACAGGGGACACCGGGGAGCTGTTTTTT. Translated: CAWRGSGTDYTGDTGELFF. Combining the CDR3 with reference TRBV30 and TRBJ2-2 gives the whole variable domain SQTIHQWPATLVQPVGSPLSLECTVEGTSNPNLYWYRQAAGRGLQLLFYSVGIGQISSEVPQNLSASRPQDRQFILSSKKLLLSDSGFYLCAWRGSGTDYTGDTGELFFGEGSRLTVL.

The genes are TRBV25-1 and TRBJ2-7; a weak D match, TRBD2 (6 bases). Germline V gene lookup returns CDR1 MGHDK and CDR2 SYGVNS. The V end lost 3 bases, the J end lost 2 bases, and 17 bases lay between the germline ends. CDR3 length equals 16 residues. CDR3 nucleotides: TGTGCCAGCAGTGACGGAGTCGAGGGAGGTACCTACGAGCAGTACTTC. Protein sequence: CASSDGVEGGTYEQYF.

The rearrangement joins TRBV25-1 to TRBJ1-5, with 7 bases matching TRBD1. V shed 6 bases, J shed 1 base, and the junction held 3 bases outside the gene matches. Germline V gene sequence: CDR1 MGHDK, CDR2 SYGVNS. The CDR3 totals 14 residues. The CDR3 bases are TGTGCCAGCAGCGGCAGGGGGAGCAATCAGCCCCAGCATTTT. Translation: CASSGRGSNQPQHF.

The chain employs TRBV15 and TRBJ2-1; D is perhaps TRBD2 (6 bases). This CDR3 contains 14 residues. Germline assignment: CDR1 LNHNV and CDR2 YYDKDF (reference sequence). Trimming removed 3 bases at V and 14 bases at J, with 20 bases between. The CDR3 bases are TGTGCCACCAGCAGCCCTTACGGGACTCCTCTGGAGTTCTTC. Residues: CATSSPYGTPLEFF.

The rearrangement uses TRBV2 and TRBJ1-1; the match to TRBD1 covers 8 bases. Germline CDR1 reads SNHLY; CDR2 reads FYNNEI. This CDR3 spans 13 amino acids. Trimming cost V 11 bases and J 0 bases; bases outside gene matches: 5. Written as DNA, the CDR3 is TGTGCCGGACGGACAGGGCTGAACACTGAAGCTTTCTTT. It codes for CAGRTGLNTEAFF. Based on the CDR3 plus reference TRBV2 and TRBJ1-1, the full variable domain is EPEVTQTPSHQVTQMGQEVILRCVPISNHLYFYWYRQILGQKVEFLVSFYNNEISEKSEIFDDQFSVERPDGSNFTLKIRSTKLEDSAMYFCAGRTGLNTEAFFGQGTRLTVV.

The V gene is TRBV5-1, the J gene TRBJ2-7; TRBD2 matches at 11 bases. Germline lookup yields CDR1 SGHRS and CDR2 YFSETQ. With 4 bases clipped from V and 3 bases from J, the junction kept 6 bases outside the gene matches. The CDR3 is 15 residues long. CDR3 nucleotide sequence: TGCGCCAGCAGCAAGACTAGCGGGGTTGGCTACGAGCAGTACTTC. Translating gives CASSKTSGVGYEQYF.

This chain links TRBV5-6 with TRBJ2-1; 10 bases are a match to TRBD2. Germline V gene lookup returns CDR1 SGHDT and CDR2 YYEEEE. V lost 2 bases and J lost 5; bases outside the gene matches: 4. This CDR3 is built from 15 residues. The CDR3 nucleotides are TGTGCCAGCAGCTTTGAGCGGGGGGGCCACAATGAGCAGTTCTTC. This gives the protein CASSFERGGHNEQFF.

V usage is TRBV20-1 and J usage is TRBJ2-5; D remains unclear. V lost 0 bases and J lost 7, with 6 bases in between. There are 11 residues in the CDR3. Germline V gene data show CDR1 as DFQATT and CDR2 as SNEGSKA (reference sequence). The CDR3 protein is CSARDTRTQYF. The CDR3 DNA sequence: TGCAGTGCTAGAGATACAAGGACCCAGTACTTC.

The V gene is TRBV7-8, the J gene TRBJ2-7, with TRBD2 matching over 7 bases. V lost 1 base and J lost 0; bases outside the gene matches: 9. Germline V gene lookup returns CDR1 SGHVS and CDR2 FQNEAQ. This CDR3 spans 17 amino acids. The DNA for the CDR3 is TGTGCCAGCAGCTTAGAAGCGGGGCCGTTTTTCTCCTACGAGCAGTACTTC. Its translation: CASSLEAGPFFSYEQYF.

This chain uses TRBV6-5 with TRBJ1-2, with 7 bases lining up with TRBD1. This CDR3 comprises 13 residues. Trimming took 5 bases from V and 6 from J; bases not matched to a gene: 6. The germline gives CDR1 MNHEY, CDR2 SVGAGI. CDR3 bases: TGTGCCAGCAGTCCTGGGGACAGCGATGGCTACACCTTC. This translates into CASSPGDSDGYTF.

The chain has TRBV6-6 and TRBJ2-7; perhaps TRBD1 as D (6 bases). CDR3 size: 12 residues. Germline values: CDR1 MNHNY, CDR2 SVGAGI (reference sequence). V shed 8 bases and J shed 2 bases, with 10 bases lying between them. The CDR3 loop reads CASSTGPYEQYF. CDR3 nucleotides: TGTGCCAGCTCCACAGGGCCCTACGAGCAGTACTTC.

The chain is built from TRBV27 and TRBJ2-7; no clear D. Germline-derived CDR1 and CDR2 are MNHEY and SMNVEV (reference sequence). The CDR3 has 15 residues. The V gene lost 2 bases and the J gene lost 4 bases, with 15 bases spanning the gap. In nucleotides, the CDR3 is TGTGCCAGCAGTTTAGGTCACGCCAGAAGTTACGAGCAGTACTTC. Translating gives CASSLGHARSYEQYF.

The rearrangement joins TRBV4-3 to TRBJ2-3; the match to TRBD2 covers 8 bases. There are 16 residues in the CDR3. CDR1 is LGHNA, CDR2 YSLEER, per germline. J was trimmed by 2 bases and V by 4 bases; bases with no gene match: 8. The CDR3: CASSPKRGSPTDTQYF. In DNA, the CDR3 is TGCGCCAGCAGCCCTAAGCGGGGGTCCCCCACAGATACGCAGTATTTT.

This rearrangement joins TRBV7-9 to TRBJ1-1; D is uncertain. Trimming shortened V by 0 bases and J by 3 bases, and 8 bases separated the two germline ends. This CDR3 is 14 amino acids long. Germline CDR1 is SEHNR and CDR2 is FQNEAQ (reference sequence). The CDR3 here is CASSLARSHTEAFF. CDR3 DNA sequence: TGTGCCAGCAGCTTAGCGCGATCACACACTGAAGCTTTCTTT.

V usage is TRBV4-3 and J usage is TRBJ2-3, with a tentative D call TRBD2 (6 bases). The V gene lost 4 bases and the J gene lost 5 bases, with 16 bases spanning the gap. Germline V gene sequence: CDR1 LGHNA, CDR2 YSLEER. CDR3 size: 15 residues. In DNA, the CDR3 is TGCGCCAGCAGCCGCCAACTCAGGACTAAAGATACGCAGTATTTT. Translating gives CASSRQLRTKDTQYF.

This sequence joins TRBV28 and TRBJ1-1, with TRBD1 matching 10 bases. With V trimmed by 5 bases and J by 0 bases, 9 bases remained unmatched. CDR1 is MDHEN and CDR2 is SYDVKM in the germline V gene. The CDR3 consists of 17 residues. The DNA for the CDR3 is TGTGCCAGCAGTCACGTTCCGGGACAGGGGATGAACACTGAAGCTTTCTTT. It translates to CASSHVPGQGMNTEAFF.

The sample holds a few counts of this clone. The chain has TRBV5-1 and TRBJ2-2; D is unclear. The germline V gene has CDR1 SGHRS and CDR2 YFSETQ. V gave up 4 bases and J gave up 3 bases, with 4 bases separating them. There are 12 residues in the CDR3. CDR3 in amino acids: CASSPHTGELFF. The CDR3 region has the DNA TGCGCCAGCAGCCCTCACACCGGGGAGCTGTTTTTT. Filled out from reference TRBV5-1 and TRBJ2-2, the complete variable domain reads KAGVTQTPRYLIKTRGQQVTLSCSPISGHRSVSWYQQTPGQGLQFLFEYFSETQRNKGNFPGRFSGRQFSNSRSEMNVSTLELGDSALYLCASSPHTGELFFGEGSRLTVL.

The CDR3 nucleotides are TGCGCCAGCAGCAAACCCGGGACATACATGGAGCAGTACTTC. As protein: CASSKPGTYMEQYF. The genes are TRBV5-1 and TRBJ2-7; D is perhaps TRBD1 (6 bases). CDR3 length: 14 residues. Germline CDR1 is SGHRS and CDR2 is YFSETQ. V was clipped by 4 bases and J by 7 bases, with 18 bases between them. The full variable domain, rest sourced from reference TRBV5-1 and TRBJ2-7, is KAGVTQTPRYLIKTRGQQVTLSCSPISGHRSVSWYQQTPGQGLQFLFEYFSETQRNKGNFPGRFSGRQFSNSRSEMNVSTLELGDSALYLCASSKPGTYMEQYFGPGTRLTVT.